These T cell receptor beta chains were read from a single sample in a study of blood T cell repertoires in COVID-19. Data came from immunoSEQ multiplex PCR; TCRdb stores just in-frame clones and leaves some out. The sample consists of 300,000 or so clones, roughly 90% of them appearing once. What was sequenced was peripheral blood. These receptors came from a man younger than 30 who had recovered from COVID-19. Each CDR3 is given with its conserved first and last residue. The D gene is left open where the match is weak. Clone size is not always given. Where it is, it says once, few, many or a class for expanded clones.

j_call v_call d_call clone_size cdr3_aa cdr3_nt
TRBJ1-2 TRBV12-3/TRBV12-4 NA NA CASSRQGNGYTF TGTGCCAGCAGTCGCCAGGGGAACGGCTACACCTTC
TRBJ2-1 TRBV9 NA NA CASSVGGSATSYNEQFF TGTGCCAGCAGCGTAGGAGGGAGCGCGACTTCCTACAATGAGCAGTTCTTC
TRBJ1-2 TRBV4-3 NA NA CASSQESGGYGYTF TGCGCCAGCAGCCAAGAGTCGGGGGGTTATGGCTACACCTTC
TRBJ2-2 TRBV7-9 NA NA CASSEALSGYTGELFF TGTGCCAGCAGCGAAGCCCTCTCAGGGTACACCGGGGAGCTGTTTTTT
TRBJ1-6 TRBV19 TRBD1 NA CASSPQGGGGSPLHF TGTGCCAGTAGTCCCCAAGGAGGGGGCGGTTCACCCCTCCACTTT
TRBJ2-7 TRBV3-1/TRBV3-2 TRBD2 NA CASSRAGLAGASYEQYF TGTGCCAGCAGCCGGGCAGGACTAGCGGGGGCCTCCTACGAGCAGTACTTC
TRBJ1-2 TRBV7-8 NA NA CASSLGTRTDNYGYTF TGTGCCAGCAGCTTGGGGACAAGGACCGATAACTATGGCTACACCTTC
TRBJ1-1 TRBV30 NA NA CAWARFTEAFF TGTGCCTGGGCCCGGTTCACTGAAGCTTTCTTT
TRBJ1-2 TRBV29-1 NA NA CSVGGVNSETNYGYTF TGCAGCGTTGGGGGGGTTAACAGTGAAACTAACTATGGCTACACCTTC
TRBJ1-5 TRBV5-6 NA NA CASSSGGQLNQPQHF TGTGCCAGCAGCTCGGGGGGCCAGTTGAATCAGCCCCAGCATTTT
TRBJ2-3 TRBV9 NA NA CASSFGIADTQYF TGTGCCAGCAGCTTCGGGATCGCAGATACGCAGTATTTT
TRBJ1-2 TRBV24-1 TRBD1 NA CATSDRGQNYGYTF TGTGCCACCAGTGATAGGGGACAGAACTATGGCTACACCTTC
TRBJ1-5 TRBV5-1 TRBD1 NA CASSPDRGGQPQHF TGCGCCAGCAGCCCGGACAGGGGTGGCCAGCCCCAGCATTTT
TRBJ1-1 TRBV6-6 NA NA CASSYSGGSTEAFF TGTGCCAGCAGTTACAGTGGGGGGAGCACTGAAGCTTTCTTT
TRBJ2-2 TRBV10-3 TRBD1 NA CAISEGQASNTGELFF TGTGCCATCAGTGAGGGACAGGCATCGAACACCGGGGAGCTGTTTTTT
TRBJ2-1 TRBV6-5 TRBD2 NA CASSLAGFSYNEQFF TGTGCCAGCAGTTTAGCGGGATTCTCCTACAATGAGCAGTTCTTC
TRBJ2-3 TRBV18 TRBD2 NA CASSPGTSGRHTQYF TGTGCCAGCTCACCTGGGACTAGCGGGAGACATACGCAGTATTTT
TRBJ2-1 TRBV19 NA NA CASSILPGNYNEQFF TGTGCCAGTAGTATACTGCCGGGGAACTACAATGAGCAGTTCTTC
TRBJ2-1 TRBV25-1 TRBD2 NA CASSGRTSGNGNEQFF TGTGCCAGCAGTGGGCGAACTAGCGGGAACGGGAATGAGCAGTTCTTC
TRBJ1-1 TRBV19 TRBD1 NA CASSIDRQGVEAFF TGTGCCAGTAGTATAGATCGCCAGGGGGTTGAAGCTTTCTTT
TRBJ1-4 TRBV14 NA NA CASSPRWAEGATNEKLFF TGTGCCAGCAGCCCCCGGTGGGCTGAGGGGGCAACTAATGAAAAACTGTTTTTT
TRBJ1-5 TRBV10-3 NA once CAISESELNNQPQHF TGTGCCATCAGTGAGTCAGAACTCAACAATCAGCCCCAGCATTTT
TRBJ1-1 TRBV19 TRBD1 NA CASSIETGAEAFF TGTGCCAGTAGTATAGAGACAGGGGCTGAAGCTTTCTTT
TRBJ2-1 TRBV4-1 NA NA CASSPTRSTYNEQFF TGCGCCAGCAGCCCCACCCGAAGTACATACAATGAGCAGTTCTTC
TRBJ1-1 TRBV19 NA once CASSLGGPAAFF TGTGCCAGTAGTCTAGGGGGGCCAGCAGCTTTCTTT
TRBJ2-1 TRBV6-8 NA NA CASSYTPRDSPYNEQFF TGTGCCAGCAGTTACACCCCCCGGGACTCCCCATACAATGAGCAGTTCTTC
TRBJ2-1 TRBV21-1 NA NA CASSRQGDEQFF TGTGCCAGCAGCCGACAGGGGGATGAGCAGTTCTTC
TRBJ1-2 TRBV19 NA NA CASSTPSGNNYGYTF TGTGCCAGTAGTACGCCGTCGGGGAATAACTATGGCTACACCTTC
TRBJ2-1 TRBV7-8 TRBD2 NA CASSRVGRNNEQFF TGTGCCAGCAGCCGAGTCGGGAGGAACAATGAGCAGTTCTTC
TRBJ1-4 TRBV7-2 TRBD1 NA CASRGRDSLNEKLFF TGTGCCAGCAGGGGACGGGACAGTCTTAATGAAAAACTGTTTTTT
TRBJ1-1 TRBV7-9 NA NA CASSPRGGSGPTEAFF TGTGCCAGCAGCCCACGGGGGGGTTCTGGGCCCACTGAAGCTTTCTTT
TRBJ1-1 TRBV5-4 TRBD1 once CASSSPIGQANTEAFF TGTGCCAGCAGCTCCCCAATCGGACAGGCGAACACTGAAGCTTTCTTT
TRBJ2-7 TRBV2 NA NA CASSEREPTKIFTYEQYF TGTGCCAGCAGTGAAAGGGAGCCTACCAAAATCTTCACCTACGAGCAGTACTTC
TRBJ2-7 TRBV11-2 TRBD2 NA CASSGSGGFYEQYF TGTGCCAGCAGCGGTAGCGGGGGGTTCTACGAGCAGTACTTC
TRBJ2-1 TRBV5-4 NA NA CASRRDSYNEQFF TGTGCCAGCAGGCGGGACTCCTACAATGAGCAGTTCTTC
TRBJ2-7 TRBV19 NA NA CASSIVASHEQYF TGTGCCAGTAGTATAGTGGCCTCCCACGAGCAGTACTTC
TRBJ1-5 TRBV19 TRBD1 once CASSIGTGGQPQHF TGTGCCAGTAGTATAGGGACAGGGGGGCAGCCCCAGCATTTT
TRBJ1-5 TRBV7-2 NA NA CASTPGGIQGQPQHF TGTGCCAGCACCCCTGGGGGGATACAAGGTCAGCCCCAGCATTTT
TRBJ1-1 TRBV20-1 NA few CSASRPGLNTEAFF TGCAGTGCTAGTAGGCCAGGGCTGAACACTGAAGCTTTCTTT